This T cell receptor beta chain was found in a study of blood T cell repertoires in COVID-19. Background on the study: Sites across the United States, Italy and Spain contributed samples from acute and convalescent COVID-19.

All enrollees were roughly 18 to 100 years old and from 24 US areas. This clone was recorded a few times. There are 15 residues in the CDR3. Per the study methods: It was from reference gene primer amplification that nucleated cell counts were estimated. Produced via immunoSEQ multiplex PCR; TCRdb's table is partial and in-frame only. For V, J and clone size, that table is used; D and trimming come from the DNA. This sample has roughly 180,000 clones, with about 85% found just once. This sequence originates from a woman aged 40 to 50 with acute COVID-19. The sequenced sample consisted of PBMCs or T cells enriched from blood (not recorded which). The J gene is TRBJ1-1, the V gene TRBV1. TRBV1 is an annotated pseudogene. This CDR3 is CTSSQDFGGNTEAFF. CDR3 in DNA: TGCACCAGCAGCCAAGACTTTGGCGGCAACACTGAAGCTTTCTTT.